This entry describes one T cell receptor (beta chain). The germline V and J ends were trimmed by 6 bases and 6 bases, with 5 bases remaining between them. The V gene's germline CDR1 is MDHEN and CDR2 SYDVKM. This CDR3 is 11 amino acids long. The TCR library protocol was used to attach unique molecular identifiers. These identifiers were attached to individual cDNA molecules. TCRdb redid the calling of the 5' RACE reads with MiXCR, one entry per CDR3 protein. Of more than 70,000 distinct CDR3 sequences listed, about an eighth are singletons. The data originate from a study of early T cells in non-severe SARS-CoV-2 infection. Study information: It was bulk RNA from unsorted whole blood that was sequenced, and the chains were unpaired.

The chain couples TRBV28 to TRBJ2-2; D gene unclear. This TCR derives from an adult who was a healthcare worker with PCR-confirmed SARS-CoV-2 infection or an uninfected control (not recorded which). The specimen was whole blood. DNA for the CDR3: TGTGCCAGCAGCTCCTCCGGGGAGCTGTTTTTT. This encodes CASSSSGELFF.